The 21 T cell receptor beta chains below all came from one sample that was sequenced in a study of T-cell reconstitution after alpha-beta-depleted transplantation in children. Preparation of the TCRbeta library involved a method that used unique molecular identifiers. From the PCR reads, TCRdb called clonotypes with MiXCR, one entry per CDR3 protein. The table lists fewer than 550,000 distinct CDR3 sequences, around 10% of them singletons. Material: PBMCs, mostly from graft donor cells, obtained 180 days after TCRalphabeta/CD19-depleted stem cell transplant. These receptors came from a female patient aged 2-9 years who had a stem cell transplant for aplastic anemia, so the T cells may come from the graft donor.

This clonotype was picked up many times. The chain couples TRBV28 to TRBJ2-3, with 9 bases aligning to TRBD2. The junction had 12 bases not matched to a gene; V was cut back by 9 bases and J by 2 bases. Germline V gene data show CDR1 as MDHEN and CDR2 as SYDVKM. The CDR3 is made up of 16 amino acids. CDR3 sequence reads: CASNPRAGGPTDTQYF. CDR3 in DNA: TGTGCCAGTAATCCCCGGGCGGGAGGGCCCACAGATACGCAGTATTTT.

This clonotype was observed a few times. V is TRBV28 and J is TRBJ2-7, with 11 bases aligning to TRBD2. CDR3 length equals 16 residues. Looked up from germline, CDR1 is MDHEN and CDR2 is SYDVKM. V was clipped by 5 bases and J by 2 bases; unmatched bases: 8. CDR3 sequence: CASSPPTSGTPYEQYF. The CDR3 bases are TGTGCCAGCAGTCCGCCGACTAGCGGGACTCCCTACGAGCAGTACTTC.

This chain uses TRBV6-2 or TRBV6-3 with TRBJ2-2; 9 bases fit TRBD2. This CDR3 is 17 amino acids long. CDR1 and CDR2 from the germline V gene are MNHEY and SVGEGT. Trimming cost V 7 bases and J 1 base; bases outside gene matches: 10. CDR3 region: CASIYGLAGLNTGELFF. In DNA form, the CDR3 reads TGTGCCAGCATTTATGGCCTAGCGGGACTGAACACCGGGGAGCTGTTTTTT.

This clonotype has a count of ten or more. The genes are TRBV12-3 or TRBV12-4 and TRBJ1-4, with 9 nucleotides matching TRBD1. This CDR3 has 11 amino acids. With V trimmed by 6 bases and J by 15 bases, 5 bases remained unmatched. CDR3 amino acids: CASSPGTGLFF. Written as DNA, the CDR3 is TGTGCCAGCAGCCCCGGGACAGGGTTGTTTTTT.

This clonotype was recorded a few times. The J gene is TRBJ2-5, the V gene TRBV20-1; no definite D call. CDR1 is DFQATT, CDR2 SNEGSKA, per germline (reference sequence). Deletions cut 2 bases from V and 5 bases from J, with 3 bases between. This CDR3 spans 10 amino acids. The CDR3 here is CSARLETQYF. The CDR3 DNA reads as TGCAGTGCTAGATTGGAGACCCAGTACTTC.

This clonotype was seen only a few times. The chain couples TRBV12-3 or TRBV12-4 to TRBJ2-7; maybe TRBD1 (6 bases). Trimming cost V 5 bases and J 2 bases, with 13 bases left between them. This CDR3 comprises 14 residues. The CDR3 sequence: CASSLFGGAYEQYV. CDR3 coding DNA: TGTGCCAGCAGTCTCTTTGGGGGCGCCTACGAGCAGTACGTC.

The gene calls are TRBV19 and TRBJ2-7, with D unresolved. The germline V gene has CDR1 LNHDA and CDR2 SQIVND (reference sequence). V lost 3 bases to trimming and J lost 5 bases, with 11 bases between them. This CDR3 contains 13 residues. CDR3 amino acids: CASSIGAGHEQYF. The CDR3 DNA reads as TGTGCCAGTAGTATCGGCGCTGGACACGAGCAGTACTTC.

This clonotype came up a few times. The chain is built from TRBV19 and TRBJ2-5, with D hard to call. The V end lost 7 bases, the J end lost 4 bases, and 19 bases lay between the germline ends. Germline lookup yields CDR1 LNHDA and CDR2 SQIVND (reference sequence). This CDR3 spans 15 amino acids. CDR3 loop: CASTPTWPLPETQYF. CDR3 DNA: TGTGCCAGTACCCCCACATGGCCCCTACCAGAGACCCAGTACTTC.

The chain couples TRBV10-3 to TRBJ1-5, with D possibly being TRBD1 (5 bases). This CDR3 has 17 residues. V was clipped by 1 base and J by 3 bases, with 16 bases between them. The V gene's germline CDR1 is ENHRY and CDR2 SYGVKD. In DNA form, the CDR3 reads TGTGCCATCAGTGAGTTTTTTTCCGGGGCAGACAATCAGCCCCAGCATTTT. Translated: CAISEFFSGADNQPQHF.

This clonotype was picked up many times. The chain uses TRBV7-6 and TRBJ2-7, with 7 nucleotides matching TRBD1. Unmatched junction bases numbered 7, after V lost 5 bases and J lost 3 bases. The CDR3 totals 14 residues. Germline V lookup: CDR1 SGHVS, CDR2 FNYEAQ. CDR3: CASSPRDSYYEQYF. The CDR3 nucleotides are TGTGCCAGCAGCCCCCGGGACAGTTACTACGAGCAGTACTTC.

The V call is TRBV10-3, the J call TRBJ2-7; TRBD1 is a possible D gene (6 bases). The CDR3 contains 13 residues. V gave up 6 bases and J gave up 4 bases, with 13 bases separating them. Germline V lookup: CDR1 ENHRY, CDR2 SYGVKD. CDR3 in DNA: TGTGCCATCAGGACCACAGGGATATACGAGCAGTACTTC. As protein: CAIRTTGIYEQYF.

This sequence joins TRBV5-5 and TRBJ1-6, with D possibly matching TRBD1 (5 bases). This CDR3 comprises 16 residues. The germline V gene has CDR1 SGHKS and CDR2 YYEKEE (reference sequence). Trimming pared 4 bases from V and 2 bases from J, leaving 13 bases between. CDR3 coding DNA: TGTGCCAGCAGCACGAGGGACTTGGCCTATAATTCACCCCTCCACTTT. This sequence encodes CASSTRDLAYNSPLHF.

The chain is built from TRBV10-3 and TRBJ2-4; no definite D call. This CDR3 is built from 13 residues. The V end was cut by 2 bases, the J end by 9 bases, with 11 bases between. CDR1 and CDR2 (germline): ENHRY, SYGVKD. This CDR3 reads CAISEGETSIQYF. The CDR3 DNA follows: TGTGCCATCAGTGAGGGGGAAACGAGCATTCAGTACTTC.

In DNA form, the CDR3 reads TGTGCCAGCAGCTTACTCGGGCTGAGCTCCTACAATGAGCAGTACGTC. This translates into CASSLLGLSSYNEQYV. V and J are TRBV7-2 and TRBJ2-7; no firm D call. The CDR3 is 16 amino acids. Trimming pared 2 bases from V and 7 bases from J, leaving 21 bases between. The V gene's germline CDR1 is SGHTA and CDR2 FQGNSA.

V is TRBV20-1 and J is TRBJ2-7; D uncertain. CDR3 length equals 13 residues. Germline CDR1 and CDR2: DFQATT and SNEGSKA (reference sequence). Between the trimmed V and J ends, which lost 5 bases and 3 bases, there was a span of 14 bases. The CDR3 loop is CSAEPTEFYEQYF. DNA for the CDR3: TGCAGTGCTGAACCGACGGAATTCTACGAGCAGTACTTC.

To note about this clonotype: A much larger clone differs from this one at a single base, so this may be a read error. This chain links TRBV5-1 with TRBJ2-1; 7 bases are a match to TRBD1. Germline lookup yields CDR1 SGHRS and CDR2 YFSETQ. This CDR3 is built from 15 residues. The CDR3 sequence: CASSFRDSSYNEPFF. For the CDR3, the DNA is TGCGCCAGCAGCTTCCGGGACAGCTCCTACAATGAGCCGTTCTTC.

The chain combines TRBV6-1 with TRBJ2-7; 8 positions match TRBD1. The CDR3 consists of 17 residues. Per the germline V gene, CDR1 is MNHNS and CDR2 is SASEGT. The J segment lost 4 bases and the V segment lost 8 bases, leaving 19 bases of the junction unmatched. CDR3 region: CASPQFTGTGATYEQYF. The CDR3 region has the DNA TGTGCCAGCCCACAGTTTACCGGGACAGGAGCGACGTACGAGCAGTACTTC.

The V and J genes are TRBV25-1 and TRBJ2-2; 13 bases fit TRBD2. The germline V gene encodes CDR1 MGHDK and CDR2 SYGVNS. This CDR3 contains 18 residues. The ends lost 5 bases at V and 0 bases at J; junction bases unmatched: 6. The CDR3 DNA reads TGTGCCAGCAGTAAAACTAGCGGGAGGGTACCGAACACCGGGGAGCTGTTTTTT. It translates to CASSKTSGRVPNTGELFF.

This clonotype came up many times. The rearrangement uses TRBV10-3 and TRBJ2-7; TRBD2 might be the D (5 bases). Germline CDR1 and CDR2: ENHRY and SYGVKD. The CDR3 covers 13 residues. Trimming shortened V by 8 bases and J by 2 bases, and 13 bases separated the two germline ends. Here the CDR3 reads CAIAREGAYEQYV. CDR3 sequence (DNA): TGTGCCATCGCGCGAGAGGGCGCCTACGAGCAGTACGTC.

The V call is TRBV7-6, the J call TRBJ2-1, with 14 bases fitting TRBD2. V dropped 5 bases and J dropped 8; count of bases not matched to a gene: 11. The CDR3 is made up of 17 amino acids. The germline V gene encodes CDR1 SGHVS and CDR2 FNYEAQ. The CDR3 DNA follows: TGTGCCAGCAGCCCCCGGACTAGCGGGAGGTTTCGGCATGAGCAGTTCTTC. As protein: CASSPRTSGRFRHEQFF.

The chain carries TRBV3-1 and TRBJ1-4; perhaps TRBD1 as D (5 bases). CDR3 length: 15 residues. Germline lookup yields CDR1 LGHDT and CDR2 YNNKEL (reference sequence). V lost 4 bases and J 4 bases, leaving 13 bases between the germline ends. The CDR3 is CASSPNGAINEKLFF. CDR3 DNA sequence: TGTGCCAGCAGCCCCAACGGGGCCATTAATGAAAAACTGTTTTTT.